Below are 32 T cell receptor beta chains sequenced from a single sample in a study of shared clonotypes between healthy human individuals. Repertoires were generated with immunoSEQ multiplex PCR, while TCRdb's copy carries only in-frame clones and drops some. The table records 2.3 million or so clones, 85% to 95% of them present only once. Material: naive CD4+ T cells from PBMCs. Specified subset: CD45RA+ positively selected. The source of these receptors is a man aged 18 to 29 in good health. Some clones in this sample may be carry-over from other donors' samples.

The chain carries TRBV6-1 and TRBJ2-1; maybe TRBD2 (5 bases). The CDR3 is made up of 15 amino acids. Germline V CDR1 and CDR2: MNHNS, SASEGT. Trimming pared 5 bases from V and 5 bases from J, leaving 16 bases between. The CDR3 DNA follows: TGTGCCAGCAGTCGCCGACTAAGCGGAAACAATGAGCAGTTCTTC. Its translation: CASSRRLSGNNEQFF.

This chain joins TRBV2 and TRBJ1-2; D gene uncertain. Germline CDR1 reads SNHLY; CDR2 reads FYNNEI. This CDR3 region has 14 residues. Between the trimmed V and J ends, which lost 4 bases and 6 bases, there was a span of 15 bases. The CDR3, as DNA: TGTGCCAGCAGTGGAGAGTTTGTTGGGCATGGCTACACCTTC. Translating gives CASSGEFVGHGYTF.

The chain combines TRBV9 with TRBJ1-4; a possible D gene is TRBD1 (5 bases). V was trimmed by 0 bases and J by 7 bases, leaving 13 bases between them. Germline CDR1 and CDR2: SGDLS and YYNGEE. The CDR3 sequence is 15 residues long. Here the CDR3 reads CASSVVGGKGEKLFF. The CDR3 DNA sequence: TGTGCCAGCAGCGTAGTCGGGGGAAAGGGTGAAAAACTGTTTTTT.

V and J are TRBV4-2 and TRBJ2-2; D call uncertain. The germline gives CDR1 LGHNA, CDR2 YNFKEQ. V lost 0 bases to trimming and J lost 1 base, with 15 bases between them. The CDR3 is 18 residues long. The CDR3 reads CASSQDFPALQNTGELFF. DNA for the CDR3: TGTGCCAGCAGCCAAGATTTCCCCGCGCTGCAGAACACCGGGGAGCTGTTTTTT.

The V gene is TRBV7-2, the J gene TRBJ1-1; D possibly corresponds to TRBD1 (5 bases). There are 11 residues in the CDR3. Germline CDR1 SGHTA, CDR2 FQGNSA. Trimming took off 3 bases at V and 11 bases at J, with 10 bases between the two ends. CDR3: CASSLFRDAFF. The CDR3 nucleotides read TGTGCCAGCAGCTTGTTCAGGGACGCTTTCTTT.

Remarks on this clone: Additional DNA sequences in this sample encode the identical CDR3. This chain links TRBV30 with TRBJ2-5, with D hard to call. The CDR3 totals 13 residues. Between the trimmed V and J ends, which lost 0 bases and 1 base, there was a span of 6 bases. From germline, CDR1 is GTSNPN and CDR2 SVGIG (reference sequence). This CDR3 is CAWSVGLQETQYF. For the CDR3, the DNA is TGTGCCTGGAGTGTAGGGCTCCAAGAGACCCAGTACTTC. Full variable domain (remainder filled in from reference TRBV30 and TRBJ2-5): SQTIHQWPATLVQPVGSPLSLECTVEGTSNPNLYWYRQAAGRGLQLLFYSVGIGQISSEVPQNLSASRPQDRQFILSSKKLLLSDSGFYLCAWSVGLQETQYFGPGTRLLVL.

This chain uses TRBV6-5 with TRBJ1-2; 10 positions match TRBD1. In germline, CDR1 is MNHEY, CDR2 SVGAGI. J was trimmed by 6 bases and V by 5 bases; bases with no gene match: 3. The CDR3 spans 13 residues. As DNA, the CDR3 is TGTGCCAGCAGTGGACAGGGGGGTAATGGCTACACCTTC. Translation: CASSGQGGNGYTF.

This chain links TRBV7-2 with TRBJ2-7; TRBD1 matches 8 bases. The CDR3 runs to 14 residues. The V and J ends lost 8 bases and 2 bases, in that order; junction bases with no gene match: 8. Germline-derived CDR1 and CDR2 are SGHTA and FQGNSA. Written as DNA, the CDR3 is TGTGCCAGCTCACAAGGGACAGGTCCCTACGAGCAGTACTTC. This sequence encodes CASSQGTGPYEQYF.

This rearrangement joins TRBV18 to TRBJ2-7; D unclear. Germline V gene sequence: CDR1 KGHSH, CDR2 LQKENI. This CDR3 has 13 residues. Trimming removed 2 bases at V and 3 bases at J, with 8 bases between. CDR3 loop: CASSPTAVYEQYF. CDR3 nucleotides: TGTGCCAGCTCACCAACGGCAGTCTACGAGCAGTACTTC.

J is TRBJ2-2 and V is TRBV28; 13 bases are shared with TRBD2. The CDR3 is 17 amino acids. The J segment lost 3 bases and the V segment lost 5 bases, leaving 6 bases of the junction unmatched. Germline V gene sequence: CDR1 MDHEN, CDR2 SYDVKM. This CDR3 reads CASSLGLAGPDTGELFF. The CDR3 bases are TGTGCCAGCAGTCTGGGACTAGCGGGACCTGACACCGGGGAGCTGTTTTTT. The full variable domain, completed using reference TRBV28 and TRBJ2-2, is DVKVTQSSRYLVKRTGEKVFLECVQDMDHENMFWYRQDPGLGLRLIYFSYDVKMKEKGDIPEGYSVSREKKERFSLILESASTNQTSMYLCASSLGLAGPDTGELFFGEGSRLTVL.

The chain uses TRBV7-6 and TRBJ2-3; TRBD1 aligns across 7 bases. CDR3 length equals 15 residues. Germline-derived CDR1 and CDR2 are SGHVS and FNYEAQ. The V and J ends lost 0 bases and 4 bases, in that order; junction bases with no gene match: 4. CDR3 sequence reads: CASSLAQQGADTQYF. The CDR3 DNA is TGTGCCAGCAGCTTAGCGCAGCAGGGGGCAGATACGCAGTATTTT. The full variable domain, in which reference TRBV7-6 and TRBJ2-3 provide the parts outside the CDR3, is GAGVSQSPRYKVTKRGQDVALRCDPISGHVSLYWYRQALGQGPEFLTYFNYEAQQDKSGLPNDRFSAERPEGSISTLTIQRTEQRDSAMYRCASSLAQQGADTQYFGPGTRLTVL.

This chain uses TRBV4-2 with TRBJ1-1; D call uncertain. CDR1 LGHNA and CDR2 YNFKEQ come from the germline V gene. V was pared by 4 bases and J by 1 base, with 22 bases between. The CDR3 is made up of 18 amino acids. The CDR3 here is CASSPIGKLWWANTEAFF. CDR3 coding DNA: TGTGCCAGCAGCCCCATCGGGAAGTTGTGGTGGGCGAACACTGAAGCTTTCTTT.

The rearrangement joins TRBV28 to TRBJ1-5, with unresolved D. Germline V gene lookup returns CDR1 MDHEN and CDR2 SYDVKM. The CDR3 extends over 14 amino acids. V gave up 8 bases and J gave up 4 bases, with 15 bases separating them. The CDR3 DNA sequence: TGTGCCAGCGGCCCCCGGGCCCCGAATCAGCCCCAGCATTTT. Translating it yields CASGPRAPNQPQHF.

The V call is TRBV14, the J call TRBJ1-2; D is uncertain. Germline CDR1 is SGHDN and CDR2 is FVKESK. The V and J ends lost 2 bases and 8 bases respectively, with 9 bases between them. CDR3 length: 12 residues. CDR3 DNA sequence: TGTGCCAGCAGCCAAACAAGTTCAGGCTACACCTTC. The encoded protein is CASSQTSSGYTF.

The chain has TRBV6-6 and TRBJ1-5, with D possibly being TRBD1 (5 bases). The germline CDR1 and CDR2 sequences are MNHNY and SVGAGI (reference sequence). This CDR3 is 15 amino acids long. Trimming took off 7 bases at V and 4 bases at J, with 17 bases between the two ends. CDR3 bases: TGTGCCAGCACCCCCCCGGGGGGGTGGAATCAGCCCCAGCATTTT. This encodes CASTPPGGWNQPQHF.

This chain joins TRBV10-3 and TRBJ1-2; D is ambiguous. Germline CDR1 is ENHRY and CDR2 is SYGVKD. V shed 3 bases and J shed 8 bases, with 16 bases lying between them. The CDR3 is 14 amino acids. This chain's CDR3 is CAISDRTDPGGYTF. DNA for the CDR3: TGTGCCATCAGTGATCGGACGGATCCGGGGGGCTACACCTTC.

The chain couples TRBV7-6 to TRBJ1-4, with D possibly matching TRBD1 (5 bases). Between the trimmed V and J ends, which lost 1 base and 3 bases, there was a span of 12 bases. Germline values: CDR1 SGHVS, CDR2 FNYEAQ. CDR3 length: 16 amino acids. The CDR3 DNA reads TGTGCCAGCAGCTTAGGAGGGGCGGCTTCTAATGAAAAACTGTTTTTT. This gives the protein CASSLGGAASNEKLFF. The whole variable domain, remainder taken from reference TRBV7-6 and TRBJ1-4, is GAGVSQSPRYKVTKRGQDVALRCDPISGHVSLYWYRQALGQGPEFLTYFNYEAQQDKSGLPNDRFSAERPEGSISTLTIQRTEQRDSAMYRCASSLGGAASNEKLFFGSGTQLSVL.

The count of this clone is one. V is TRBV6-1 and J is TRBJ2-7; D not certain. V was cut by 9 bases and J by 0 bases, with 9 bases left in between. In germline, CDR1 is MNHNS, CDR2 SASEGT. The CDR3 consists of 12 residues. The CDR3 region has the DNA TGTGCCAGGATCGGATACTCCTACGAGCAGTACTTC. Its translation: CARIGYSYEQYF.

This rearrangement joins TRBV28 to TRBJ2-2; 7 nucleotides line up with TRBD1. Germline lookup yields CDR1 MDHEN and CDR2 SYDVKM. The CDR3 extends over 17 amino acids. V trimming: 11 bases; J trimming: 0 bases; junction bases outside the gene matches: 15. The CDR3: CACNQPGQITNTGELFF. In DNA form, the CDR3 reads TGTGCCTGCAATCAACCGGGACAGATCACGAACACCGGGGAGCTGTTTTTT.

In this sample, this clone turned up once. V is TRBV29-1 and J is TRBJ2-7, with 7 bases identical to TRBD2. Germline CDR1 SQVTM, CDR2 ANQGSEA. Trimming removed 4 bases from V and 3 bases from J; junction bases left unmatched: 9. There are 14 residues in the CDR3. CDR3 nucleotides: TGCAGCGTTGCGACTCTAGCGGAAAACTACGAGCAGTACTTC. Translated, it gives CSVATLAENYEQYF.

V usage is TRBV4-2 and J usage is TRBJ2-5; 9 bases line up with TRBD2. Trimming removed 1 base from V and 5 bases from J; junction bases left unmatched: 11. This CDR3 has 17 residues. Germline V lookup: CDR1 LGHNA, CDR2 YNFKEQ. The CDR3 DNA reads TGTGCCAGCAGCCAAGCTAGCGGGACTAGCCGGAGGGAGACCCAGTACTTC. Translated: CASSQASGTSRRETQYF.

This sequence joins TRBV5-1 and TRBJ2-2, with TRBD2 matching over 9 bases. V trimming: 2 bases; J trimming: 5 bases; junction bases outside the gene matches: 13. This CDR3 has 18 residues. Germline V CDR1 and CDR2: SGHRS, YFSETQ. CDR3 residues: CASSFYPAGGMRTGELFF. The CDR3 nucleotides are TGCGCCAGCAGCTTTTATCCCGCGGGAGGGATGAGGACCGGGGAGCTGTTTTTT.

The V and J genes are TRBV2 and TRBJ2-1, with D unresolved. Germline CDR1 SNHLY, CDR2 FYNNEI. CDR3 length: 16 residues. Trimming left V 2 bases short and J 5 bases short, with 16 bases between. CDR3 in DNA: TGTGCCAGCAGTGAAAGGCACTACTCCAAGGACAATGAGCAGTTCTTC. Its protein is CASSERHYSKDNEQFF.

This rearrangement joins TRBV7-2 to TRBJ2-5; 9 nucleotides align to TRBD1. CDR1 and CDR2 (germline): SGHTA, FQGNSA. The CDR3 loop spans 15 amino acids. V lost 5 bases, J lost 2 bases, and 6 bases stayed unmatched. The CDR3 coding sequence is TGTGCCAGCAGCCCGTGGACAGGGGATCAAGAGACCCAGTACTTC. This gives the protein CASSPWTGDQETQYF.

V and J are TRBV4-2 and TRBJ2-3; 11 bases are a match to TRBD2. Trimming cost V 1 base and J 4 bases; bases outside gene matches: 16. The CDR3 runs 20 residues. The germline V gene encodes CDR1 LGHNA and CDR2 YNFKEQ. The CDR3: CASSQGAHPLAGESADTQYF. Written as DNA, the CDR3 is TGTGCCAGCAGCCAAGGCGCACACCCACTAGCGGGAGAAAGCGCAGATACGCAGTATTTT.

The chain joins TRBV5-5 to TRBJ1-2; D gene unclear. The germline gives CDR1 SGHKS, CDR2 YYEKEE (reference sequence). V was pared by 1 base and J by 4 bases, with 5 bases between. The CDR3 has 12 amino acids. CDR3 coding DNA: TGTGCCAGCAGCTTGTCCGTCTATGGCTACACCTTC. Its protein product is CASSLSVYGYTF.

The rearrangement joins TRBV18 to TRBJ2-7; TRBD2 agrees at 9 bases. This CDR3 is built from 15 residues. CDR1 is KGHSH and CDR2 is LQKENI in the germline V gene. Trimming cost V 3 bases and J 5 bases; bases outside gene matches: 8. This chain's CDR3 is CASSPSGGLHHEQYF. CDR3 in DNA: TGTGCCAGCTCACCTAGCGGGGGCTTACACCACGAGCAGTACTTC.

The chain is built from TRBV27 and TRBJ2-3, with TRBD1 identical over 8 bases. Germline CDR1 MNHEY, CDR2 SMNVEV (reference sequence). V gave up 5 bases and J gave up 9 bases; unmatched junction bases: 13. The length of the CDR3 is 15 residues. Here the CDR3 reads CASSAIQGALTTQYF. CDR3 DNA sequence: TGTGCCAGCAGTGCGATCCAGGGGGCGCTGACCACGCAGTATTTT.

This rearrangement joins TRBV6-6 to TRBJ2-7; either TRBD1 or TRBD2 may fit D (6 bases each). Germline lookup yields CDR1 MNHNY and CDR2 SVGAGI (reference sequence). The CDR3 runs 16 residues. V gave up 7 bases and J gave up 4 bases, with 23 bases separating them. The CDR3 DNA is TGTGCCAGCATCCAACCCAGGGGATCCGGGACTTACGAGCAGTACTTC. Protein sequence: CASIQPRGSGTYEQYF.

The CDR3 DNA is TGCAGCGTCCCCTCCGGGACAGGGCCATCTGAGCAGTTCTTC. Its protein is CSVPSGTGPSEQFF. This sequence joins TRBV29-1 and TRBJ2-1; 9 nucleotides line up with TRBD1. The germline CDR1 and CDR2 sequences are SQVTM and ANQGSEA. J gave up 9 bases and V 6 bases, and 12 bases lay outside the gene matches. The CDR3 is 14 residues long.

The V call is TRBV18, the J call TRBJ1-2; TRBD1 aligns across 9 bases. With 4 bases clipped from V and 0 bases from J, the junction kept 6 bases outside the gene matches. This CDR3 is 16 amino acids long. From germline, CDR1 is KGHSH and CDR2 LQKENI. The CDR3 nucleotides are TGTGCCAGCTCACTACAGGGGGCGAAGGCTAACTATGGCTACACCTTC. It encodes CASSLQGAKANYGYTF.

About this clone itself: One end of the junction varies from germline; a read error may be responsible. The genes are TRBV6-9 and TRBJ2-7, with TRBD2 as a possible D gene (7 bases). CDR3 length: 9 residues. CDR1 and CDR2 (germline): MNHGY, SVAAGI. In nucleotides, the CDR3 is TGTGCCGGATACAGGGAGGGGACCTTC. Translating it yields CAGYREGTF.